These T cell receptor beta chains were read from a single sample in a study of technical replicates of blood from a few donors. The assay was immunoSEQ multiplex PCR, and TCRdb's table has in-frame clones only and misses some. Among 80,000 or so clones, around 95% were seen once, and the ten largest hold around 0.39%. The sequenced sample was T cells isolated from PBMCs. Receptors were obtained from a human donor in good health. CDR3s include the opening cysteine and the closing phenylalanine or tryptophan. The D gene is left open where the match is weak. Size is stated for part of the rows, as once, few or many counts, or as a class when the clone is expanded.

size: .
J: TRBJ1-1
D: .
V: TRBV28
CDR3: CASSKDGLLLNTEAFF
DNA: TGTGCCAGCAGTAAGGACGGACTATTGTTGAACACTGAAGCTTTCTTT

size: once
J: TRBJ1-1
D: .
V: TRBV9
CDR3: CASSTETSSSVEAFF
DNA: TGTGCCAGCAGCACTGAGACAAGTTCGTCGGTAGAAGCTTTCTTT

size: once
J: TRBJ1-1
D: .
V: TRBV5-1
CDR3: CASSSGLGTEAFF
DNA: TGCGCCAGCAGCTCAGGACTAGGCACTGAAGCTTTCTTT

size: once
J: TRBJ2-7
D: TRBD2
V: TRBV19
CDR3: CASSIGGGSYEQYF
DNA: TGTGCCAGTAGTATCGGGGGGGGCTCCTACGAGCAGTACTTC

size: .
J: TRBJ2-3
D: TRBD2
V: TRBV28
CDR3: CASSLSSSGRDTSTDTQYF
DNA: TGTGCCAGCAGTTTATCGTCCAGCGGGAGAGATACTAGCACAGATACGCAGTATTTT

size: .
J: TRBJ2-2
D: .
V: TRBV5-5
CDR3: CASSPAGITGELFF
DNA: TGTGCCAGCAGCCCTGCGGGCATAACCGGGGAGCTGTTTTTT

size: .
J: TRBJ2-7
D: TRBD2
V: TRBV11-2
CDR3: CASSPAGVVYEQYF
DNA: TGTGCCAGCAGCCCAGCGGGAGTTGTGTACGAGCAGTACTTC

size: .
J: TRBJ2-2
D: .
V: TRBV6-5
CDR3: CASSYREAGELFF
DNA: TGTGCCAGCAGTTATAGGGAGGCTGGGGAGCTGTTTTTT

size: .
J: TRBJ1-1
D: .
V: TRBV7-6
CDR3: CASSLAPGVNTEAFF
DNA: TGTGCCAGCAGCTTGGCCCCAGGGGTTAACACTGAAGCTTTCTTT

size: .
J: TRBJ1-3
D: .
V: TRBV13
CDR3: CASNKVAVPGNTIYF
DNA: TGTGCCAGCAATAAGGTCGCGGTGCCTGGAAACACCATATATTTT

size: .
J: TRBJ1-5
D: TRBD1
V: TRBV6-5
CDR3: CASTPDRGHNQPQHF
DNA: TGTGCCAGCACCCCAGACAGGGGACACAATCAGCCCCAGCATTTT

size: .
J: TRBJ1-5
D: TRBD1
V: TRBV30
CDR3: CAWSGGASGRGFRNQPQHF
DNA: TGTGCCTGGAGTGGAGGGGCTTCCGGCAGGGGGTTTAGAAATCAGCCCCAGCATTTT

size: .
J: TRBJ1-2
D: TRBD1
V: TRBV7-9
CDR3: CASSADTGVNYGYTF
DNA: TGTGCCAGCAGCGCCGATACAGGGGTTAACTATGGCTACACCTTC

size: .
J: TRBJ1-1
D: .
V: TRBV5-1
CDR3: CASSLAYGRTEAFF
DNA: TGCGCCAGCAGCTTGGCCTATGGGAGAACTGAAGCTTTCTTT

size: .
J: TRBJ2-7
D: .
V: TRBV11-3
CDR3: CASSFVSTYEQYF
DNA: TGTGCCAGCAGCTTCGTCAGTACCTACGAGCAGTACTTC

size: .
J: TRBJ2-5
D: TRBD1
V: TRBV29-1
CDR3: CSVLTGGQETQYF
DNA: TGCAGCGTTCTGACAGGGGGACAAGAGACCCAGTACTTC

size: once
J: TRBJ1-5
D: .
V: TRBV28
CDR3: CASSLGVGPQHF
DNA: TGTGCCAGCAGTCTAGGGGTGGGGCCCCAGCATTTT

size: .
J: TRBJ1-5
D: .
V: TRBV2
CDR3: CASASGQPQHF
DNA: TGTGCCAGCGCTAGTGGGCAGCCCCAGCATTTT

size: .
J: TRBJ2-5
D: TRBD2
V: TRBV27
CDR3: CASSLLASGREETQYF
DNA: TGTGCCAGCAGTTTATTGGCTAGCGGGAGGGAAGAGACCCAGTACTTC

size: .
J: TRBJ2-7
D: TRBD2
V: TRBV28
CDR3: CASSRGGRDYEQYF
DNA: TGTGCCAGCAGTAGGGGAGGGAGGGACTACGAGCAGTACTTC

size: .
J: TRBJ2-5
D: TRBD1
V: TRBV6-5
CDR3: CASRTAGGRQETQYF
DNA: TGTGCCAGCCGAACCGCAGGGGGCCGGCAAGAGACCCAGTACTTC

size: .
J: TRBJ2-7
D: TRBD1
V: TRBV11-2
CDR3: CASSLVPDRAYEQYF
DNA: TGTGCCAGCAGCTTAGTGCCGGACAGGGCCTACGAGCAGTACTTC

size: .
J: TRBJ1-5
D: .
V: TRBV27
CDR3: CASSLTDHSNQPQHF
DNA: TGTGCCAGCAGTCTAACAGATCATAGCAATCAGCCCCAGCATTTT

size: .
J: TRBJ1-1
D: TRBD1
V: TRBV30
CDR3: CAWSGGTGAEAFF
DNA: TGTGCCTGGAGTGGTGGGACAGGAGCCGAAGCTTTCTTT

size: .
J: TRBJ2-1
D: .
V: TRBV7-9
CDR3: CASDLAEGDEQFF
DNA: TGTGCCAGCGATCTAGCAGAAGGCGATGAGCAGTTCTTC

size: .
J: TRBJ2-2
D: TRBD1
V: TRBV29-1
CDR3: CSVWTGDTGELFF
DNA: TGCAGCGTTTGGACAGGCGACACCGGGGAGCTGTTTTTT

size: .
J: TRBJ1-1
D: .
V: TRBV2
CDR3: CASGLTGSGTEAFF
DNA: TGTGCCAGCGGATTAACAGGGTCGGGCACTGAAGCTTTCTTT

size: .
J: TRBJ2-5
D: TRBD1
V: TRBV19
CDR3: CASSTGTGGYETQYF
DNA: TGTGCCAGTAGTACCGGGACAGGGGGCTACGAGACCCAGTACTTC

size: .
J: TRBJ2-7
D: .
V: TRBV28
CDR3: CASSSGVVPDYEQYF
DNA: TGTGCCAGCAGTTCCGGGGTTGTCCCTGACTACGAGCAGTACTTC

size: .
J: TRBJ2-3
D: .
V: TRBV12-2
CDR3: CASRLADDRADTQYF
DNA: TGTGCAAGTCGCTTAGCCGATGACAGGGCAGATACGCAGTATTTT

size: .
J: TRBJ1-1
D: .
V: TRBV4-2
CDR3: CASSQTRVSPEAFF
DNA: TGTGCCAGCAGCCAAACCAGGGTATCGCCTGAAGCTTTCTTT

size: .
J: TRBJ1-1
D: .
V: TRBV13
CDR3: CASSRVTEAFF
DNA: TGTGCCAGCAGCCGGGTCACTGAAGCTTTCTTT

size: .
J: TRBJ1-4
D: TRBD1
V: TRBV5-8
CDR3: CASNKGQGGEKLFF
DNA: TGTGCCAGCAATAAGGGACAGGGAGGCGAAAAACTGTTTTTT